A single sample gave rise to the 3 T cell receptor beta chains below, sequenced in a study of T-cell reconstitution after alpha-beta-depleted transplantation in children listed by TCRdb under 2016. The library came from PCR. TCRdb lists the instrument as Illumina HiSeq 2500. To normalize quantification of the TCRbeta repertoire, the TCR libraries were built with molecular barcoding that relied on unique molecular identifiers. TCRdb took the public reads, trimmed them with fastp at Q25, ran MiXCR for clone calling and kept in-frame beta chains. CDR3 protein duplicates are merged, each entry listing the most common genes and DNA. The sample data list 200,000 to 250,000 distinct CDR3 sequences, and around 9.9% of these were observed just once. The ten largest clones capture 25% to 30% of the sample. Interpreted using the paper, the treatment or condition label stands for: allogeneic hematopoietic cell transplantation with graft depleted of TCRalphabeta T cells and CD19 B cells.

This material consisted of PBMCs, taken before TCRalphabeta/CD19-depleted stem cell transplant. All receptors come from a child younger than two with acute myeloid leukemia, due to receive a stem cell transplant.

Concerning this clonotype: This likely comes from a read error, as the CDR3 has no conserved phenylalanine or tryptophan at its end. The rearrangement uses TRBV5-6 and TRBJ2-7, with 9 nucleotides matching TRBD2. CDR1 is SGHDT and CDR2 is YYEEEE in the germline V gene. With 0 bases clipped from V and 3 bases from J, the junction kept 13 bases outside the gene matches. This CDR3 has 18 residues. In nucleotides, the CDR3 is TGTGCCAGCAGCTTGGGGGGGCTAGCGGGGACTTGGTTCTACGAGCAGTACTTA. Amino acids: CASSLGGLAGTWFYEQYL.

This clonotype occurred many times. The chain employs TRBV12-3 or TRBV12-4 and TRBJ2-2, with D uncertain. Deletions cut 6 bases from V and 6 bases from J, with 11 bases between. This CDR3 has 13 amino acids. CDR3 nucleotide sequence: TGTGCCAGCAGATTAATGGAAGCCGGGGAGCTGTTTTTT. Translated: CASRLMEAGELFF.

This clonotype was found many times. The chain employs TRBV5-1 and TRBJ2-6, with 8 bases matching TRBD1. With V trimmed by 0 bases and J by 2 bases, 7 bases remained unmatched. Germline CDR1 reads SGHRS; CDR2 reads YFSETQ. The CDR3 spans 18 residues. The CDR3 reads CASSLALTGAAGANVLTF. The CDR3 region has the DNA TGCGCCAGCAGCTTGGCCCTGACAGGGGCTGCTGGGGCCAACGTCCTGACTTTC.